These T cell receptor beta chains were read from a single sample in a study of blood T cell repertoires in COVID-19. The data were produced by immunoSEQ multiplex PCR, yet TCRdb's version contains in-frame clones alone and is incomplete. The sample records 100,000 to 150,000 clones, roughly 87% being singletons. The specimen was peripheral blood. The source of these receptors is an older man with active or convalescent COVID-19. Each CDR3 is given with its conserved first and last residue. A D gene is named only where the DNA matches it firmly. Expanded clones are given a class, and other clones once, few, many or no size at all.

CDR3nt	CDR3aa	abundance	v_gene	j_gene	d_gene
TGTGCCACCCGCGGGATCACAGATACGCAGTATTTT	CATRGITDTQYF	NA	TRBV24-1	TRBJ2-3	NA
TGTGCCAGCAGCCTTACAGGGTTTCTCACAGATACGCAGTATTTT	CASSLTGFLTDTQYF	NA	TRBV3-1/TRBV3-2	TRBJ2-3	NA
TGTGCCAGCAGCTGGCAGGGGGCTAATTCACCCCTCCACTTT	CASSWQGANSPLHF	NA	TRBV7-9	TRBJ1-6	TRBD1
TGTGCCAGCAGCCAAGAAATATACAATGAGCAGTTCTTC	CASSQEIYNEQFF	NA	TRBV4-2	TRBJ2-1	NA
TGTGCCAGTATTACAAACCTTAATAGCAATCAGCCCCAGCATTTT	CASITNLNSNQPQHF	NA	TRBV19	TRBJ1-5	NA
TGCGCCAGCAGCTTGGAAACTAGCGTCGACCATTTGAACTTC	CASSLETSVDHLNF	few	TRBV5-1	TRBJ2-7	TRBD2
TGTGCCAGCAGAAAGCCAACTAGATGGGAGCAGTATTTT	CASRKPTRWEQYF	NA	TRBV11-2	TRBJ2-3	NA
TGTGCCAGCAGCTTAGCGTACGGGGATGGAAACACCATATATTTT	CASSLAYGDGNTIYF	NA	TRBV7-8	TRBJ1-3	NA
TGTGCCAGTAGTGTCCAAATGAACACTGAAGCTTTCTTT	CASSVQMNTEAFF	NA	TRBV19	TRBJ1-1	NA
TGTGCCAGCAGCGCCGGGACAGGGGGTAGTGGGGCCAACGTCCTGACTTTC	CASSAGTGGSGANVLTF	NA	TRBV13	TRBJ2-6	TRBD1
TGTGCCAGCAGCGTACAGGGGGGGAACACTGAAGCTTTCTTT	CASSVQGGNTEAFF	few	TRBV7-3	TRBJ1-1	TRBD1
TGTGCCAGCAGTACCTCCGGGGTTCTGTCGGGGCAGTTCTTC	CASSTSGVLSGQFF	NA	TRBV2	TRBJ2-1	NA
TGTGCCAGCAGCCAAGGGGCAGGGGTCGACTATAATTCACCCCTCCACTTT	CASSQGAGVDYNSPLHF	NA	TRBV3-1/TRBV3-2	TRBJ1-6	NA
TGCGCCAGCAGCTCAATAGGACAGGCGTATAATTCACCCCTCCACTTT	CASSSIGQAYNSPLHF	NA	TRBV5-1	TRBJ1-6	TRBD1
TGTGCCAGCAGCCCAAGCCCCGGGTTTTCCACAGATACGCAGTATTTT	CASSPSPGFSTDTQYF	NA	TRBV7-3	TRBJ2-3	NA
TGTGCCAGCAGCTTAGAGCTAGCGGGAGTTAATGAGCAGTTCTTC	CASSLELAGVNEQFF	NA	TRBV11-2	TRBJ2-1	TRBD2
TGTGCCACCAGTGATCACAGGGGGCGGAACACTGAAGCTTTCTTT	CATSDHRGRNTEAFF	NA	TRBV24-1	TRBJ1-1	TRBD1
TGTGCCAGCAGTGTTTCAGGGGTGAGGGGCTACACCTTC	CASSVSGVRGYTF	NA	TRBV2	TRBJ1-2	NA
TGTGCCAGCAGCTTAGAGGATAAGCGGGGGGGCGACGAGCAGTACTTC	CASSLEDKRGGDEQYF	NA	TRBV13	TRBJ2-7	TRBD2
TGTGCCAGTAGTATCCGGGACAGTGGTTCTCAGGGGCAGTACTTC	CASSIRDSGSQGQYF	few	TRBV19	TRBJ2-7	TRBD1
TGTGCCAGCAGCCCTCCTAGCGGGCGACGTGGAGAGACCCAGTACTTC	CASSPPSGRRGETQYF	once	TRBV3-1/TRBV3-2	TRBJ2-5	TRBD2
TGTGCCAGCAGTACAGGGAATCAGCCCCAGCATTTT	CASSTGNQPQHF	NA	TRBV6-2/TRBV6-3	TRBJ1-5	NA
TGCGCCAGCAGCTTCGGGACAGAGTACAATGAGCAGTTCTTC	CASSFGTEYNEQFF	few	TRBV5-1	TRBJ2-1	TRBD1
TGTGCCAGCAGCCAAAGGGGGGGAAGTGGAAACACCATATATTTT	CASSQRGGSGNTIYF	NA	TRBV7-3	TRBJ1-3	NA
TGTGCCAGTAGTAGCCAAACAGGGTACGAGCAGTACTTC	CASSSQTGYEQYF	few	TRBV19	TRBJ2-7	NA
TGTGCCAGCAGAGGGACTAGCAGTTACAATGAGCAGTTCTTC	CASRGTSSYNEQFF	NA	TRBV11-2	TRBJ2-1	TRBD2
TGTGCCAGCAGCTTAGCGCGGGAGGGCTACGAGCAGTACTTC	CASSLAREGYEQYF	once	TRBV7-2	TRBJ2-7	TRBD2
TGTGCCAGCAGCCCTGGACAGGGCTTGAGGGCTTTCTTT	CASSPGQGLRAFF	NA	TRBV9	TRBJ1-1	TRBD1
TGTGCCAGCAGTTGGACTAGCGGGTACACAGATACGCAGTATTTT	CASSWTSGYTDTQYF	NA	TRBV6-5	TRBJ2-3	TRBD2
TGTGCCAGCAGCCAACGAGACGGAGGAAATTCACCCCTCCACTTT	CASSQRDGGNSPLHF	NA	TRBV4-2	TRBJ1-6	NA
TGTGCCAGCACCTGGACAGTCGCCACTGAAGCTTTCTTT	CASTWTVATEAFF	NA	TRBV6-5	TRBJ1-1	NA
TGTGCCAGTAGTAGGACTAGCGGCCGCTCCTACAATGAGCAGTTCTTC	CASSRTSGRSYNEQFF	NA	TRBV19	TRBJ2-1	TRBD2
TGCGCCAGCAGCGGAGGACAGGGCTCCTACGAGCAGTACTTC	CASSGGQGSYEQYF	once	TRBV5-1	TRBJ2-7	TRBD1
TGTGCCAGCAGCTTAGCTGATCCGGGACTAGCGGGAGTAGAGACCCAGTACTTC	CASSLADPGLAGVETQYF	NA	TRBV7-2	TRBJ2-5	TRBD2
TGCGCCAGCAGCCAAGACGTTGGCTCGTTCGCTACGCAGTATTTT	CASSQDVGSFATQYF	NA	TRBV4-3	TRBJ2-3	NA
TGTGCCAGCAGTCGCGGATACTCCTACGAGCAGTACTTC	CASSRGYSYEQYF	NA	TRBV12-3/TRBV12-4	TRBJ2-7	NA
TGCGCCAGCAGCTTGGGGGCATTCCTAGCGGGAGGAGTAAATGAGCAGTTCTTC	CASSLGAFLAGGVNEQFF	NA	TRBV5-1	TRBJ2-1	TRBD2
TGTGCCAGCAGCTTAAGGCCGGCAGGGGCTATGGGGACTGAAGCTTTCTTT	CASSLRPAGAMGTEAFF	NA	TRBV7-9	TRBJ1-1	NA
TGCGCCAGCAGCCGGACTAGCGGGAGCTTCGCCGAGCAGTACTTC	CASSRTSGSFAEQYF	NA	TRBV4-1	TRBJ2-7	TRBD2
TGTGCCATCAGTGCGCAGGGGACGGCTAACTATGGCTACACCTTC	CAISAQGTANYGYTF	NA	TRBV10-3	TRBJ1-2	NA
TGTGCCAGCAGGGCTGCGGGACAGGGGTCCAGCGAGCAGTACTTC	CASRAAGQGSSEQYF	NA	TRBV27	TRBJ2-7	TRBD1
TGTGCCAGCAGCTTAGCGACAGTCCCCTACGAGCAGTACTTC	CASSLATVPYEQYF	NA	TRBV7-9	TRBJ2-7	NA
TGTGCCAGCAGTGGGGCAGGGGGTAATGAAAAACTGTTTTTT	CASSGAGGNEKLFF	few	TRBV13	TRBJ1-4	TRBD1
TGTGCCAGCAAACTGGGACTAGCGGGGGCCAACACCGGGGAGCTGTTTTTT	CASKLGLAGANTGELFF	NA	TRBV5-5	TRBJ2-2	TRBD2
TGCGCCAGCAGCTTGGGCGGGACTAACTATGGCTACACCTTC	CASSLGGTNYGYTF	NA	TRBV5-1	TRBJ1-2	NA